A selection of T cell receptor beta chains follows, all from one sample in a study of blood T cells in healthy people across ages. From the 5' RACE reads, TCRdb called clonotypes with MiXCR, one entry per CDR3 protein. The sample contains about 1.8 million distinct CDR3 sequences, 40% to 55% of which appear only once. Specimen: blood. The source of these receptors is a woman in her thirties or forties in good health. The CDR3 runs from the conserved cysteine through the conserved F or W. Each record gives: CDR3 DNA, CDR3 protein, J gene, clone size, D gene, V gene. A D gene is named only where the DNA matches it firmly. Clone sizes are given selectively: once, few, many, or a class where the clone is expanded.

CDR3 DNA: TGCAGTGGTAGCGGGGGGGTAGGGACCCAGTACTTC; CDR3 protein: CSGSGGVGTQYF; J gene: TRBJ2-5; clone size: NA; D gene: TRBD2; V gene: TRBV20-1
CDR3 DNA: TGTGCCAGCAAGGGTCGACTAGCGGGGGCCCAAGAGACCCAGTACTTC; CDR3 protein: CASKGRLAGAQETQYF; J gene: TRBJ2-5; clone size: NA; D gene: TRBD2; V gene: TRBV6-2/TRBV6-3
CDR3 DNA: TGCGCCAGCAGCGTGGTAGTAACCTATGGCTACACCTTC; CDR3 protein: CASSVVVTYGYTF; J gene: TRBJ1-2; clone size: NA; D gene: NA; V gene: TRBV5-1
CDR3 DNA: TGTGCCAGCAGTTATCGGGCAGCCATCGATTCACCCCTCCACTTT; CDR3 protein: CASSYRAAIDSPLHF; J gene: TRBJ1-6; clone size: NA; D gene: NA; V gene: TRBV6-5
CDR3 DNA: TGTGCCAGCAGTTACTCCATCTCTAAAGGGCCTCTGTACGAGCAGTACTTC; CDR3 protein: CASSYSISKGPLYEQYF; J gene: TRBJ2-7; clone size: few; D gene: NA; V gene: TRBV6-2/TRBV6-3
CDR3 DNA: TGCAGCGCCGCCCGGCGTGGGGATATTGGGACGCAGTATTTT; CDR3 protein: CSAARRGDIGTQYF; J gene: TRBJ2-3; clone size: few; D gene: NA; V gene: TRBV29-1
CDR3 DNA: TGTGCCAGCAGTTTACGGGGACAGGGTTTCTCTGGGGCCAACGTCCTGACTTTC; CDR3 protein: CASSLRGQGFSGANVLTF; J gene: TRBJ2-6; clone size: NA; D gene: TRBD1; V gene: TRBV12-3/TRBV12-4
CDR3 DNA: TGCGCCAGCAGCCATACTTCCCAGGGGGTTTATTCACCCCTCCACTTT; CDR3 protein: CASSHTSQGVYSPLHF; J gene: TRBJ1-6; clone size: NA; D gene: TRBD1; V gene: TRBV4-3
CDR3 DNA: TGTGCCAGCAGCGAAGCGGGGAGACAAGAGACCCAGTACTTC; CDR3 protein: CASSEAGRQETQYF; J gene: TRBJ2-5; clone size: NA; D gene: TRBD2; V gene: TRBV2
CDR3 DNA: TGTGCCAGCAGTGAAGGGGACAGGGGCGAAGAGACCCAGTACTTC; CDR3 protein: CASSEGDRGEETQYF; J gene: TRBJ2-5; clone size: NA; D gene: TRBD1; V gene: TRBV25-1
CDR3 DNA: TGCGCCAGCAGCTACGGGTCGGTTTCTAACTATGGCTACACCTTC; CDR3 protein: CASSYGSVSNYGYTF; J gene: TRBJ1-2; clone size: NA; D gene: NA; V gene: TRBV5-1
CDR3 DNA: TGTGCCAGCAGCCCAGCGGGGGGGCCTTTGTCCCAAGAGACCCAGTACTTC; CDR3 protein: CASSPAGGPLSQETQYF; J gene: TRBJ2-5; clone size: few; D gene: TRBD2; V gene: TRBV7-6
CDR3 DNA: TGTGCCAGCTCACCAATGGTCCCGGGACGGCTCCAAGAGACCCAGTACTTC; CDR3 protein: CASSPMVPGRLQETQYF; J gene: TRBJ2-5; clone size: NA; D gene: NA; V gene: TRBV18
CDR3 DNA: TGTGCCAGCAGCCTCTCGGGAGCCACCTACAATGAGCAGTTCTTC; CDR3 protein: CASSLSGATYNEQFF; J gene: TRBJ2-1; clone size: few; D gene: NA; V gene: TRBV9
CDR3 DNA: TGCGCCAGCAGCCAAGAAGTCGGTCGGACAGGGGACTACAATGAGCAGTACTTC; CDR3 protein: CASSQEVGRTGDYNEQYF; J gene: TRBJ2-7; clone size: once; D gene: TRBD1; V gene: TRBV4-1
CDR3 DNA: TGTGCCATCAGTGAACAGGAAGCAAGCACAGATACGCAGTATTTT; CDR3 protein: CAISEQEASTDTQYF; J gene: TRBJ2-3; clone size: few; D gene: NA; V gene: TRBV10-3
CDR3 DNA: TGTGCCAGCAGCACCAACCGCGGACACGTGTCCTACGAGCAGTACTTC; CDR3 protein: CASSTNRGHVSYEQYF; J gene: TRBJ2-7; clone size: many; D gene: NA; V gene: TRBV7-2
CDR3 DNA: TGTGCCAGCAGCTCCAACAGGGGTGGGCAGTACTTC; CDR3 protein: CASSSNRGGQYF; J gene: TRBJ2-7; clone size: NA; D gene: TRBD1; V gene: TRBV7-9
CDR3 DNA: TGCAGTGCTAGCGCCGACAGGGCCGAGCAGTACTTC; CDR3 protein: CSASADRAEQYF; J gene: TRBJ2-7; clone size: few; D gene: TRBD1; V gene: TRBV20-1
CDR3 DNA: TGCAGCGTTGCTGGGGTCCCCTCCTACAATGAGCAGTTCTTC; CDR3 protein: CSVAGVPSYNEQFF; J gene: TRBJ2-1; clone size: NA; D gene: NA; V gene: TRBV29-1
CDR3 DNA: TGTGCCAGCAGCTTATGGGCAGGGTCGGGAGAGACCCAGTACTTC; CDR3 protein: CASSLWAGSGETQYF; J gene: TRBJ2-5; clone size: many; D gene: NA; V gene: TRBV7-2
CDR3 DNA: TGCAGTGCTAGAGGAGGGGCTAATGAAAAACTGTTTTTT; CDR3 protein: CSARGGANEKLFF; J gene: TRBJ1-4; clone size: NA; D gene: NA; V gene: TRBV20-1
CDR3 DNA: TGTGCCAGCAGCTTAGATGTCAGGCAGAGCACAGATACGCAGTATTTT; CDR3 protein: CASSLDVRQSTDTQYF; J gene: TRBJ2-3; clone size: NA; D gene: NA; V gene: TRBV7-9
CDR3 DNA: TGCAGTGCCCAGTGGGACACCGGGGAGCTGTTTTTT; CDR3 protein: CSAQWDTGELFF; J gene: TRBJ2-2; clone size: NA; D gene: NA; V gene: TRBV20-1
CDR3 DNA: TGTGCCAGCTGTTCGGCGGGAAGCTCTGGGGCCAACGTCCTGACTTTC; CDR3 protein: CASCSAGSSGANVLTF; J gene: TRBJ2-6; clone size: NA; D gene: NA; V gene: TRBV28
CDR3 DNA: TGCAGTGCTAGGGTATCGGGACTATTGAATGAGCAGTTCTTC; CDR3 protein: CSARVSGLLNEQFF; J gene: TRBJ2-1; clone size: NA; D gene: TRBD2; V gene: TRBV20-1
CDR3 DNA: TGTGCCAGCAGTTTATTTGGAGGGAGCTCCTACAATGAGCAGTTCTTC; CDR3 protein: CASSLFGGSSYNEQFF; J gene: TRBJ2-1; clone size: NA; D gene: NA; V gene: TRBV28
CDR3 DNA: TGCAGTGAGAGGGGGGACAGGGGCTCTTCACCCCTCCACTTT; CDR3 protein: CSERGDRGSSPLHF; J gene: TRBJ1-6; clone size: NA; D gene: TRBD1; V gene: TRBV20-1
CDR3 DNA: TGTGCCAGCAGTTTATCCCCTGAAGCTTTCTTT; CDR3 protein: CASSLSPEAFF; J gene: TRBJ1-1; clone size: NA; D gene: NA; V gene: TRBV28
CDR3 DNA: TGCAGTGCCCAGGTCTCTGGGGCCAACGTCCTGACTTTC; CDR3 protein: CSAQVSGANVLTF; J gene: TRBJ2-6; clone size: few; D gene: NA; V gene: TRBV20-1
CDR3 DNA: TGTGCCAGCAGCCCGCCTTCCGGCGGTAGTGTCAATGAGCAGTTCTTC; CDR3 protein: CASSPPSGGSVNEQFF; J gene: TRBJ2-1; clone size: once; D gene: NA; V gene: TRBV7-9
CDR3 DNA: TGCAGTGCTAGGTTTGGCATTGAGCAGTACTTC; CDR3 protein: CSARFGIEQYF; J gene: TRBJ2-5; clone size: few; D gene: NA; V gene: TRBV20-1
CDR3 DNA: TGTGCCAGCAGCGTCGGAGGGGTCGGACAAGAGACCCAGTACTTC; CDR3 protein: CASSVGGVGQETQYF; J gene: TRBJ2-5; clone size: few; D gene: NA; V gene: TRBV9
CDR3 DNA: TGTGCCATCAAAGGGGTGGCCTACGAGCAGTACTTC; CDR3 protein: CAIKGVAYEQYF; J gene: TRBJ2-7; clone size: NA; D gene: NA; V gene: TRBV10-3
CDR3 DNA: TGTGCCAGCAGCCCTTTCGGTGGGGCCGAGCAGTACTTC; CDR3 protein: CASSPFGGAEQYF; J gene: TRBJ2-7; clone size: few; D gene: NA; V gene: TRBV5-5
CDR3 DNA: TGCGCCAGCAGCTTGATGAGGACTAGCGAGCCCCCGTACCAAGAGACCCAGTACTTC; CDR3 protein: CASSLMRTSEPPYQETQYF; J gene: TRBJ2-5; clone size: few; D gene: TRBD2; V gene: TRBV5-1
CDR3 DNA: TGTGCCAGCAGCGGAGGACACAATGAAATGGAAAAACTGTTTTTT; CDR3 protein: CASSGGHNEMEKLFF; J gene: TRBJ1-4; clone size: NA; D gene: NA; V gene: TRBV9
CDR3 DNA: TGTGCCAGCAGCATAAACGCAGGGACGTATGAGGATTCACCCCTCCACTTT; CDR3 protein: CASSINAGTYEDSPLHF; J gene: TRBJ1-6; clone size: few; D gene: NA; V gene: TRBV27
CDR3 DNA: TGCGCCAGCAGTTATGGATACTATGAAAAACTGTTTTTT; CDR3 protein: CASSYGYYEKLFF; J gene: TRBJ1-4; clone size: few; D gene: NA; V gene: TRBV4-1
CDR3 DNA: TGTGCCAGCAGTGGTGCGGGCCCCTACAATGAGCAGTACTTC; CDR3 protein: CASSGAGPYNEQYF; J gene: TRBJ2-7; clone size: NA; D gene: NA; V gene: TRBV25-1
CDR3 DNA: TGTGCCAGCGGTGTTTTTGACTTCAATGAGCAGTTCTTC; CDR3 protein: CASGVFDFNEQFF; J gene: TRBJ2-1; clone size: NA; D gene: NA; V gene: TRBV6-1
CDR3 DNA: TGTGCCAGCACCACCTCCTGGGGGATTGGTGAGCAGTACTTC; CDR3 protein: CASTTSWGIGEQYF; J gene: TRBJ2-4; clone size: few; D gene: NA; V gene: TRBV28
CDR3 DNA: TGTGCCAGCAGCCAAGGAATTAGGGGGAAACGATACAATGAGCAGTTCTTC; CDR3 protein: CASSQGIRGKRYNEQFF; J gene: TRBJ2-1; clone size: once; D gene: NA; V gene: TRBV3-1
CDR3 DNA: TGTGCCAGCAGCCGCCAAGGGGGCAGGGGCAATGAGCAGTTCTTC; CDR3 protein: CASSRQGGRGNEQFF; J gene: TRBJ2-1; clone size: NA; D gene: TRBD1; V gene: TRBV7-2
CDR3 DNA: TGCAGTGCTACCGACAGCTTATTCACTGAAGCTTTCTTT; CDR3 protein: CSATDSLFTEAFF; J gene: TRBJ1-1; clone size: NA; D gene: NA; V gene: TRBV20-1
CDR3 DNA: TGCAGTGCGGAGACATCCATCACTGAAGCTTTCTTT; CDR3 protein: CSAETSITEAFF; J gene: TRBJ1-1; clone size: NA; D gene: NA; V gene: TRBV20-1
CDR3 DNA: TGTGCCAGCAGCTTACCCCGACTAGCGAGGGGGCACAGCTCCTACAATGAGCAGTTCTTC; CDR3 protein: CASSLPRLARGHSSYNEQFF; J gene: TRBJ2-1; clone size: NA; D gene: NA; V gene: TRBV7-9